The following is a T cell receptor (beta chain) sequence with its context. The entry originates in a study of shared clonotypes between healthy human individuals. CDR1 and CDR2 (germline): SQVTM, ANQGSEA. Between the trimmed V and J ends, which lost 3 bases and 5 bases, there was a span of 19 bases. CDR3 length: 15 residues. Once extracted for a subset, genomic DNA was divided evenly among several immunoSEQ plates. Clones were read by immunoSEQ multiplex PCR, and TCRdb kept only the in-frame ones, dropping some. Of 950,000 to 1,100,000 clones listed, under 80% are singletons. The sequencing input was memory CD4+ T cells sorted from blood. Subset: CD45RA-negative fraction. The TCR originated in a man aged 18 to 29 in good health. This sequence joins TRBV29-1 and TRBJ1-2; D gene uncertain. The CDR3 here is CSVEGGEGIRYGYTF. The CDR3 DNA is TGCAGCGTTGAGGGAGGAGAGGGCATCAGATATGGCTACACCTTC. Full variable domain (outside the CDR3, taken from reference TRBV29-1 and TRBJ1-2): SAVISQKPSRDICQRGTSLTIQCQVDSQVTMMFWYRQQPGQSLTLIATANQGSEATYESGFVIDKFPISRPNLTFSTLTVSNMSPEDSSIYLCSVEGGEGIRYGYTFGSGTRLTVV.